Only one count was recorded for the clone carrying this T cell receptor (beta chain). Its target is not known. Some clones are missing from TCRdb's copy, which holds only in-frame ones; the method was immunoSEQ multiplex PCR. This sample has about 29,000 clones, with roughly 89% found just once. The data derive from a study of T cells in localized non-small cell lung cancer. Study-wide findings and caveats: One tumor region alone was sequenced, and heterogeneity therefore remains possible. Uninvolved adjacent lung showed the highest T cell clonality, exceeding tumor. There was an association of higher blood T cell density with longer overall survival.

The CDR3 totals 13 residues. CDR1 and CDR2 (germline): KGHSH, LQKENI. Trimming removed 8 bases from V and 7 bases from J, with 14 bases in between. The chain uses TRBV18 and TRBJ1-4, with D uncertain. The clonotype comes from a male donor aged 60 or older with stage I lung adenocarcinoma. This specimen was peripheral blood, taken before any cancer treatment. CDR3 residues: CASRGVAIEKLFF. DNA for the CDR3: TGTGCCAGCCGGGGAGTGGCCATTGAAAAACTGTTTTTT.